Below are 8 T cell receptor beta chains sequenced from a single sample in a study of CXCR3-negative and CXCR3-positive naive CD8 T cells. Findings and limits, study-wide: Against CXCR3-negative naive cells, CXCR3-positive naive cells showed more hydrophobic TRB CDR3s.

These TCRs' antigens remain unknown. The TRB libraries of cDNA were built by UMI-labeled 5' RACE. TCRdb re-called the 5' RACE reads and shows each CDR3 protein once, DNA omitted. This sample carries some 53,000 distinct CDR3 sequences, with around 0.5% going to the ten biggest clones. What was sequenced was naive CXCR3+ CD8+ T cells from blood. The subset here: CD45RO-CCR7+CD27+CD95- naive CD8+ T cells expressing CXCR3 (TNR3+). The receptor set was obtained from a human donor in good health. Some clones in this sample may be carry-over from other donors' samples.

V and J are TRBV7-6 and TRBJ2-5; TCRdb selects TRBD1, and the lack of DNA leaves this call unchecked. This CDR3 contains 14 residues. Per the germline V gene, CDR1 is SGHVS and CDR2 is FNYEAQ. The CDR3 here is CASSLDRIQETQYF.

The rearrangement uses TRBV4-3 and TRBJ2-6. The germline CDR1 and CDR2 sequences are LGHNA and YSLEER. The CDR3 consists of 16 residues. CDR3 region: CASSQDRNSGANVLTF.

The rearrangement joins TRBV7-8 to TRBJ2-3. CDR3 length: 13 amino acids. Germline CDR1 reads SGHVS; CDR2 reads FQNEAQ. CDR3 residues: CASSRFVGDTQYF.

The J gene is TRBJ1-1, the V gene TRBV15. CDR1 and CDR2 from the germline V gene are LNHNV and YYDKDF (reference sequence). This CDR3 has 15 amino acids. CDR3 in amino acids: CATSRDRRESTEAFF.

CDR3 protein: CASSYSTGTGGETQYF. The chain joins TRBV6-6 to TRBJ2-5; absent DNA, TCRdb's TRBD1 call cannot be checked. The CDR3 is 16 residues long. The germline V gene encodes CDR1 MNHNY and CDR2 SVGAGI (reference sequence).

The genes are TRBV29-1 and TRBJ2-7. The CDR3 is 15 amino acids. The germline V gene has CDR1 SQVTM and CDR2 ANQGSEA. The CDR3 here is CSVEGDSDPSYEQYF.

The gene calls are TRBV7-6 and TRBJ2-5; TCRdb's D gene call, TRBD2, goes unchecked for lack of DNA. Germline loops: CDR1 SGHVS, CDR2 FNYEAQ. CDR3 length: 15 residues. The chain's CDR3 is CASSFGLAGAETQYF. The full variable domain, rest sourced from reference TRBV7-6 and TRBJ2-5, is GAGVSQSPRYKVTKRGQDVALRCDPISGHVSLYWYRQALGQGPEFLTYFNYEAQQDKSGLPNDRFSAERPEGSISTLTIQRTEQRDSAMYRCASSFGLAGAETQYFGPGTRLLVL.

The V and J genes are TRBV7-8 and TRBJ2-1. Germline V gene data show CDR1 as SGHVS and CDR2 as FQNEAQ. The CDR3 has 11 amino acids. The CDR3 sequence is CASGQYNEQFF.